The present TCR beta chain was sequenced within a study of blood T cell repertoires in COVID-19. In the study overall: Donors in the United States, Italy and Spain gave samples during acute or convalescent COVID-19. T cells, B-cell-depleted T cells, or PBMCs provided the cDNA or gDNA that served as material.

Methods used by the authors: Amplification with reference gene primers provided the estimates of nucleated cell counts. Clones were read by immunoSEQ multiplex PCR, and TCRdb kept only the in-frame ones, dropping some. The V and J calls and clone size were taken over from that table, and D and trimming were inferred from the DNA. The sample yields about 67,000 clones, roughly 73% seen once. CDR1 SGHTA and CDR2 FQGNSA come from the germline V gene. This CDR3 contains 11 residues. The ends were cut back, 5 bases at V and 4 bases at J, with 4 bases in the middle. The sequence was collected from a woman aged 60-75 years with acute or convalescent COVID-19. The sample was peripheral blood. The chain is built from TRBV7-2 and TRBJ2-3, with D hard to call. CDR3 protein: CASSHSDTQYF. In DNA form, the CDR3 reads TGTGCCAGCAGCCACTCAGATACGCAGTATTTT.